A selection of T cell receptor beta chains follows, all from one sample in a study of CD8 T cells in ankylosing spondylitis. From the 5' RACE reads, TCRdb called clonotypes with MiXCR, one entry per CDR3 protein. The sample shows about 150,000 distinct CDR3 sequences, over 10% of them seen only once. Sequencing used blood, either unsorted or a sorted T cell fraction (not recorded which). The receptors were gathered from a female donor with ankylosing spondylitis or in good health (not recorded which). CDR3s include the opening cysteine and the closing phenylalanine or tryptophan. D genes are given only for firm matches. A clone size is listed for some rows: how often the clone was seen (once, few, many), or a class if it is expanded.

j_call clone_size d_call v_call cdr3_aa cdr3_nt
TRBJ1-4 - - TRBV4-2 CASSQVGGGTNEKLFF TGTGCCAGCAGCCAAGTAGGTGGGGGAACTAATGAAAAACTGTTTTTT
TRBJ1-2 many - TRBV20-1 CSARTADYTF TGCAGTGCTAGGACAGCCGATTACACCTTC
TRBJ1-6 - - TRBV18 CASSPGPGGPSPLHF TGTGCCAGCTCACCGGGCCCAGGAGGTCCCTCACCCCTCCACTTT
TRBJ2-4 - - TRBV24-1 CATSGKGKNIQYF TGTGCCACCAGCGGAAAGGGCAAAAACATTCAGTACTTC
TRBJ2-4 many TRBD2 TRBV10-3 CAISEGSGGAKNIQYF TGTGCCATCAGTGAGGGGTCGGGGGGAGCCAAAAACATTCAGTACTTC
TRBJ2-5 many - TRBV7-7 CASSPQEQETQYF TGTGCCAGCAGCCCTCAAGAGCAAGAGACCCAGTACTTC
TRBJ2-1 many - TRBV20-1 CSAARGGNEQFF TGCAGTGCTGCCCGCGGCGGTAATGAGCAGTTCTTC
TRBJ2-3 many - TRBV5-1 CASSLPAGSTDTQYF TGCGCCAGCAGCCTGCCGGCGGGCAGCACAGATACGCAGTATTTT
TRBJ1-1 few - TRBV19 CASSMPEFTEAFF TGTGCCAGTAGTATGCCGGAGTTCACTGAAGCTTTCTTT
TRBJ2-2 many - TRBV7-8 CASSLLGPTGTGELFF TGTGCCAGCAGCTTATTAGGTCCTACGGGCACCGGGGAGCTGTTTTTT
TRBJ1-5 many TRBD1 TRBV12-3/TRBV12-4 CASSQGAQPQHF TGTGCCAGCAGCCAGGGGGCGCAGCCCCAGCATTTT
TRBJ2-3 many TRBD2 TRBV5-6 CASSLIVSKAGVVDTQYF TGTGCCAGCAGCTTGATTGTGTCGAAAGCGGGAGTAGTAGATACGCAGTATTTT
TRBJ2-3 many - TRBV11-2 CASSLVYGARTDSTDTQYF TGTGCCAGCAGCTTAGTTTATGGTGCCAGGACAGACAGCACAGATACGCAGTATTTT
TRBJ1-5 - - TRBV29-1 CSVGGGSYSNQPQHF TGCAGCGTGGGAGGCGGCAGTTATAGCAATCAGCCCCAGCATTTT
TRBJ2-7 many - TRBV5-6 CASSLDGGRRRRYF TGTGCCAGCAGCTTGGATGGCGGAAGGCGGCGGCGGTACTTC
TRBJ2-5 many - TRBV7-9 CASSLERVWETQYF TGTGCCAGCAGCTTGGAGCGGGTGTGGGAGACCCAGTACTTC
TRBJ2-5 - - TRBV5-1 CASSLMDSEETQYF TGCGCCAGCAGCCTTATGGACAGTGAAGAGACCCAGTACTTC
TRBJ2-7 many - TRBV11-2 CASSFGGRGNSYEQYF TGTGCCAGCAGCTTTGGGGGGAGAGGAAATTCCTACGAGCAGTACTTC
TRBJ2-3 - - TRBV7-9 CASSSSDRPRGADTQYF TGTGCCAGCAGCAGTTCAGACAGACCGCGGGGCGCAGATACGCAGTATTTT
TRBJ2-3 - - TRBV5-1 CASSLPRVGANTDTQYF TGCGCCAGCAGCCTCCCGCGGGTGGGAGCAAACACAGATACGCAGTATTTT
TRBJ1-3 many - TRBV29-1 CSVVSGADGNTIYF TGCAGCGTTGTGTCAGGGGCCGATGGAAACACCATATATTTT
TRBJ1-2 many TRBD1 TRBV6-1 CASSREPGTEYGYTF TGTGCCAGCAGCCGGGAGCCTGGGACAGAATATGGCTACACCTTC
TRBJ2-1 - TRBD2 TRBV7-9 CASSLVSGSWNEQFF TGTGCCAGCAGCTTAGTTAGCGGGAGTTGGAATGAGCAGTTCTTC
TRBJ1-5 - TRBD1 TRBV30 CAWSVQGAPGNQPQHF TGTGCCTGGAGTGTACAGGGGGCCCCTGGCAATCAGCCCCAGCATTTT
TRBJ2-1 many - TRBV28 CASSPRDSHEQFF TGTGCCAGCAGTCCTCGGGATTCCCATGAGCAGTTCTTC
TRBJ2-3 few - TRBV9 CASSAISRDMKYF TGTGCCAGCAGCGCGATATCTCGGGACATGAAGTATTTT
TRBJ2-1 few - TRBV18 CASSPIQIYNEQFF TGTGCCAGCTCACCAATCCAGATCTACAATGAGCAGTTCTTC
TRBJ2-2 many - TRBV7-2 CASSLTGQGYTGELFF TGTGCCAGCAGCTTGACGGGTCAGGGCTACACCGGGGAGCTGTTTTTT
TRBJ1-1 - - TRBV5-4 CASSPLSGVNTEAFF TGTGCCAGCAGCCCCCTCTCAGGGGTGAACACTGAAGCTTTCTTT
TRBJ2-5 - - TRBV18 CASSREVQETQYF TGTGCCAGCTCACGAGAAGTCCAAGAGACCCAGTACTTC
TRBJ2-3 many - TRBV12-3/TRBV12-4 CASSFLSDTQYF TGTGCCAGCAGTTTTCTCTCAGATACGCAGTATTTT
TRBJ1-1 many - TRBV2 CASRREETTEAFF TGTGCCAGCAGGAGAGAGGAGACCACTGAAGCTTTCTTT
TRBJ2-1 few TRBD2 TRBV7-2 CASSLARLAGGPRNEQFF TGTGCCAGCAGCTTAGCTCGACTAGCGGGAGGGCCAAGGAATGAGCAGTTCTTC
TRBJ2-1 many - TRBV5-1 CASSFLGGDEQFF TGCGCCAGCAGCTTCTTAGGTGGCGATGAGCAGTTCTTC
TRBJ2-1 many - TRBV7-4 CASSGGTYNEQFF TGTGCCAGCAGTGGCGGAACCTACAATGAGCAGTTCTTC
TRBJ2-3 many - TRBV20-1 CSASIWRETLMQYF TGCAGTGCTAGCATTTGGAGGGAAACCTTGATGCAGTATTTT
TRBJ2-7 few TRBD1 TRBV5-1 CASSSTPGQGNEQYF TGCGCCAGCAGCTCTACCCCGGGACAGGGAAACGAGCAGTACTTC
TRBJ2-1 many - TRBV6-1 CASSWGMANEQFF TGTGCCAGCAGCTGGGGGATGGCCAATGAGCAGTTCTTC
TRBJ2-7 many TRBD2 TRBV29-1 CSVGPLAGSSYEQYF TGCAGCGTTGGTCCGCTAGCGGGAAGCTCCTACGAGCAGTACTTC
TRBJ1-2 many TRBD1 TRBV5-1 CASSDRGFYGYTF TGCGCCAGCTCGGACAGGGGGTTCTATGGCTACACCTTC
TRBJ2-5 many - TRBV10-3 CAIRPEGGETQYF TGTGCCATCAGACCTGAGGGTGGAGAGACCCAGTACTTC
TRBJ2-3 many TRBD1 TRBV24-1 CATSDLGQADTQYF TGTGCCACCAGTGACCTGGGACAGGCAGATACGCAGTATTTT
TRBJ1-5 many - TRBV25-1 CASSEYHRARPQHF TGTGCCAGCAGTGAGTACCACAGGGCTCGGCCCCAGCATTTT
TRBJ1-1 - TRBD1 TRBV25-1 CASSDFPPDRAAEAFF TGTGCCAGCAGTGACTTCCCCCCGGACAGGGCTGCTGAAGCTTTCTTT
TRBJ1-1 many - TRBV29-1 CSAGPPGITEAFF TGCAGCGCCGGGCCTCCGGGGATTACTGAAGCTTTCTTT